This paragraph covers one TCR beta chain sequence. Its target is not known. The data are from a study of T cells in Graves' hyperthyroidism and ophthalmopathy. V dropped 4 bases and J dropped 6; count of bases not matched to a gene: 4. The CDR3 covers 14 residues. Germline lookup yields CDR1 SGHRS and CDR2 YFSETQ. What was amplified from RNA transcripts were TCR beta CDR3 regions. TCR CDR3 underwent first-round RT-PCR with the HTBI primer set. One entry per CDR3 protein results from TCRdb running MiXCR on the multiplex PCR reads. The profile shows about 24,000 distinct CDR3 sequences, under 55% of them singletons. Study-wide points: Ophthalmopathy and stable hyperthyroidism were told apart by a 13 V-J model.

The sample taken for sequencing was blood. V is TRBV5-1 and J is TRBJ2-3, with 11 bases that match TRBD2. This receptor was obtained from a woman in her 40s with Graves' hyperthyroidism that later progressed to Graves' ophthalmopathy. DNA of the CDR3: TGCGCCAGCAGCCGGTGGACTAGCGGGGATACGCAGTATTTT. Translating gives CASSRWTSGDTQYF. Looking up the rest from reference TRBV5-1 and TRBJ2-3 gives the full variable domain: KAGVTQTPRYLIKTRGQQVTLSCSPISGHRSVSWYQQTPGQGLQFLFEYFSETQRNKGNFPGRFSGRQFSNSRSEMNVSTLELGDSALYLCASSRWTSGDTQYFGPGTRLTVL.